This section outlines one TCR beta chain sequence together with its context. What it recognizes is unknown. Germline V gene lookup returns CDR1 SGHVS and CDR2 FQNEAQ. The CDR3 has 16 amino acids. V lost 0 bases to trimming and J lost 1 base, with 12 bases between them. This sample stems from a study of Ad26.COV2.S vaccination and SARS-CoV-2 variants. On the study more broadly: Ad26.COV2.S arm of COV1001 included the donor.

The treatment was: over 15 received Ad26.COV2.S at low or high dose, single or two shots; 5 received placebo; per-sample allocation not given. Collection of the samples took place on day 63 after the first injection of vaccine or placebo. An adult aged 18-55 years in Boston served as the donor. General study points: Participants in the vaccine arm had higher spike-specific TCR breadth; placebo recipients had lower. Analytic work on TCR breadth and depth might have understated the full extent of total T cell responses.

The data were produced by immunoSEQ multiplex PCR, yet TCRdb's version contains in-frame clones alone and is incomplete. The profile shows over 250,000 clones, approximately 87% of them singletons. The chain carries TRBV7-8 and TRBJ2-5; D gene uncertain. Sample: peripheral blood, taken in a trial of Ad26.COV2.S vaccine versus placebo. The sequence was obtained from a person between 18 and 65 years old who received the Ad26.COV2.S COVID-19 vaccine or a placebo. CDR3 nucleotides: TGTGCCAGCAGCTTAGCGGGCTCCGGGCCCCAAGAGACCCAGTACTTC. Protein product: CASSLAGSGPQETQYF.